The 6 T cell receptor beta chains below were found in one sample sequenced in a study of blood T cell repertoires in COVID-19. The table came from immunoSEQ multiplex PCR; TCRdb's copy has only in-frame clones and leaves some out. The data show a few hundred thousand clones, roughly 90% seen once. The material sequenced was peripheral blood. The origin of the receptors is a woman aged 30 to 39 with acute or convalescent COVID-19.

The genes are TRBV6-5 and TRBJ2-1; 8 bases are shared with TRBD2. Germline V CDR1 and CDR2: MNHEY, SVGAGI. V was pared by 0 bases and J by 2 bases, with 3 bases of the junction left unmatched. The CDR3 covers 16 residues. The CDR3 DNA reads TGTGCCAGCAGTTACTCGACAGCGGGAGCCTACAATGAGCAGTTCTTC. Translation gives CASSYSTAGAYNEQFF.

The table lists this clone with a few counts. The rearrangement uses TRBV11-2 and TRBJ1-4; D is perhaps TRBD1 (6 bases). The V gene's germline CDR1 is SGHAT and CDR2 FQNNGV. This CDR3 is 15 amino acids long. V lost 4 bases and J lost 10, with 19 bases in between. CDR3 in DNA: TGTGCCAGCAGCTCCAGGGGCAGAGGACCTGGAAAACTGTTTTTT. Its translation: CASSSRGRGPGKLFF.

The gene calls are TRBV11-2 and TRBJ2-1; D is undetermined. This CDR3 has 15 amino acids. V lost 3 bases to trimming and J lost 8 bases, with 17 bases between them. Germline CDR1 is SGHAT and CDR2 is FQNNGV. The CDR3 here is CASSFNPGYSDEQFF. CDR3 DNA sequence: TGTGCCAGCAGCTTTAACCCGGGTTACTCCGATGAGCAGTTCTTC.

The chain carries TRBV27 and TRBJ2-2, with a possible D match to TRBD2 (5 bases). This CDR3 comprises 14 residues. Between the trimmed V and J ends, which lost 6 bases and 5 bases, there was a span of 13 bases. Germline-derived CDR1 and CDR2 are MNHEY and SMNVEV (reference sequence). CDR3 loop: CASRFGVATGELFF. The CDR3 bases are TGTGCCAGCAGATTCGGGGTTGCGACCGGGGAGCTGTTTTTT.

The chain employs TRBV12-5 and TRBJ1-2; 8 nucleotides agree with TRBD1. The CDR3 is made up of 15 amino acids. V was clipped by 2 bases and J by 5 bases; unmatched bases: 7. Germline values: CDR1 LGHNT, CDR2 FRNRAP. Here the CDR3 reads CASGLRRQGAYGYTF. The CDR3 DNA reads as TGTGCTAGTGGTTTGCGGCGGCAGGGGGCTTATGGCTACACCTTC.

This sequence joins TRBV5-4 and TRBJ1-3, with 11 bases identical to TRBD1. V was clipped by 4 bases and J by 0 bases; unmatched bases: 15. Germline V gene sequence: CDR1 SGHNT, CDR2 YYREEE (reference sequence). CDR3 size: 20 residues. The CDR3, as DNA: TGTGCCAGCAGCCCGGGGACAGGGGGTAATAGCCCAAGCTCTGGAAACACCATATATTTT. This translates into CASSPGTGGNSPSSGNTIYF. Using reference TRBV5-4 and TRBJ1-3 for the parts outside the CDR3, the full variable domain is ETGVTQSPTHLIKTRGQQVTLRCSSQSGHNTVSWYQQALGQGPQFIFQYYREEENGRGNFPPRFSGLQFPNYSSELNVNALELDDSALYLCASSPGTGGNSPSSGNTIYFGEGSWLTVV.